This paragraph reports one T cell receptor (beta chain). The data stem from a study of Ad26.COV2.S vaccination and SARS-CoV-2 variants. The length of the CDR3 is 12 residues. Germline V gives CDR1 MDHEN, CDR2 SYDVKM. Trimming shortened V by 4 bases and J by 7 bases, and 11 bases separated the two germline ends. Treatment of the sample: 15 to 20 received Ad26.COV2.S at low or high dose, single or two shots; about five received placebo; per-sample allocation not given. Repertoires come from day 63 after the first vaccine or placebo injection. Assay: immunoSEQ multiplex PCR; the TCRdb copy retains only in-frame clones and omits some. Found here are more than 300,000 clones, around 89% of them singletons; the top ten hold around 5%.

The rearrangement joins TRBV28 to TRBJ2-7; no firm D call. This receptor was obtained from a person between 18 and 65 years old who received the Ad26.COV2.S COVID-19 vaccine or a placebo. This specimen consisted of peripheral blood, obtained in a trial of Ad26.COV2.S vaccine versus placebo. CDR3 sequence: CASSYGLGEQYF. The DNA of the CDR3 is TGTGCCAGCAGTTATGGGCTAGGGGAGCAGTACTTC.